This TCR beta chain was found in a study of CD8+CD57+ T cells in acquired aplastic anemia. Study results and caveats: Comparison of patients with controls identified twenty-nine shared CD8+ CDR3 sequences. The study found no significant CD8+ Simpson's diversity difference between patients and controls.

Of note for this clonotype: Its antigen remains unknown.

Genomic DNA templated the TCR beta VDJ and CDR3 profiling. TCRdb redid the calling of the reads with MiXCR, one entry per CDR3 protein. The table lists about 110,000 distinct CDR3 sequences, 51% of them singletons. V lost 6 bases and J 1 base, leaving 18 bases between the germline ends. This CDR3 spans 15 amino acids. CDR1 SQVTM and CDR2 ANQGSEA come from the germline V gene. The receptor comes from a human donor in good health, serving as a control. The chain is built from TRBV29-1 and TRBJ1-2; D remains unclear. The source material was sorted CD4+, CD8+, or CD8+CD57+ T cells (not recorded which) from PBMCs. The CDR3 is CSVEAGRGFNYGYTF. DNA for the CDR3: TGCAGCGTAGAGGCCGGTCGGGGATTTAACTATGGCTACACCTTC.